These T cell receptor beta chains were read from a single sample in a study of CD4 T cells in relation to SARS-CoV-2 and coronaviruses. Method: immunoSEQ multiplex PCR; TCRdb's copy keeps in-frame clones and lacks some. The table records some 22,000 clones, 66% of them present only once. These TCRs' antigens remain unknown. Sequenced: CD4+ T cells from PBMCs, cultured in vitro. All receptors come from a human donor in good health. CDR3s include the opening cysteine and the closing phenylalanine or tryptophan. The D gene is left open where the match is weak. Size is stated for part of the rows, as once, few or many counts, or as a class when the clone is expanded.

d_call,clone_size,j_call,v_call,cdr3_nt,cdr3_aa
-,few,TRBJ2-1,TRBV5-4,TGTGCCAGCAGCCCTGCGGGACAGATCAATGAGCAGTTCTTC,CASSPAGQINEQFF
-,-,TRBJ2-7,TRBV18,TGTGCCAGCTCACCACCGGGCAGTGTCTCCTACGAGCAGTACTTC,CASSPPGSVSYEQYF
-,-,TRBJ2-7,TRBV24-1,TGTGCCACCAGTGATTTTTCCAGGGGGGTATCCTACGAGCAGTACTTC,CATSDFSRGVSYEQYF
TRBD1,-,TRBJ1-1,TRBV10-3,TGTGCCATCAGGGGAGGACAGGTTCGGGGGAACACTGAAGCTTTCTTT,CAIRGGQVRGNTEAFF
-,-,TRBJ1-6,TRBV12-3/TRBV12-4,TGTGCCAGCAGTTTATACTCTATCCAAGACCTCCACTTT,CASSLYSIQDLHF
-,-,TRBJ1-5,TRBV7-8,TGTGCCAGCAGTTTAACACTGCTTGGCCCGAATCAGCCCCAGCATTTT,CASSLTLLGPNQPQHF
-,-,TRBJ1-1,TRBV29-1,TGCAGCGCCCACGGAACTGAAGCTTTCTTT,CSAHGTEAFF
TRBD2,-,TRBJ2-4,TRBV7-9,TGTGCCAGCAGCCCCCCGACTAGCGGGGCCGCCGGAAACATTCAGTACTTC,CASSPPTSGAAGNIQYF
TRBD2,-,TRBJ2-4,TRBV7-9,TGTGCCAGCAGCCAAGGACTAGCGGGCGCTAAAAACATTCAGTACTTC,CASSQGLAGAKNIQYF
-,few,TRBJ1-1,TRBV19,TGTGCCAGTAGTGATCGGGACGGGTACACTGAAGCTTTCTTT,CASSDRDGYTEAFF
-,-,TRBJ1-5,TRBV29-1,TGCAGCGTTGAAGGCGGTGGGGATCAGCCCCAGCATTTT,CSVEGGGDQPQHF
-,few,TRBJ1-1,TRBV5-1,TGCGCCAGCAGCTTGGGAGGGGAAGGTTGGGCTGAAGCTTTCTTT,CASSLGGEGWAEAFF
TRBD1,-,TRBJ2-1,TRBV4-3,TGCGCCAGCAGCCAAGATAGGGAGACAGGGTCCTACAATGAGCAGTTCTTC,CASSQDRETGSYNEQFF
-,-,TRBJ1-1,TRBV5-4,TGTGCCAGCAGACCCAGCATCTCCTCCGGCACTGAAGCTTTCTTT,CASRPSISSGTEAFF
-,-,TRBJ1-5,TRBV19,TGTGCCAGTAGCCCAGACAGCTACAGGCCCCAGCATTTT,CASSPDSYRPQHF
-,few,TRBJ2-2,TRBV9,TGTGCCAGCAGCGTAGACGGCGGGGAGCTGTTTTTT,CASSVDGGELFF
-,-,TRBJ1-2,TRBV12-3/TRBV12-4,TGTGCCAGCGTGAGCCGGCCAGTGTATGGCTACACCTTC,CASVSRPVYGYTF
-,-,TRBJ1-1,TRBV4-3,TGCGCCAGCAGCCAGGAGATAGGTACTGAAGCTTTCTTT,CASSQEIGTEAFF
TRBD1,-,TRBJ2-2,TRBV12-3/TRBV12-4,TGTGCCATACAGGGGACCAACACCGGGGAGCTGTTTTTT,CAIQGTNTGELFF
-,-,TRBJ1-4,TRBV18,TGTGCCAGCTCACCCCCAGGGATGGGTTATGAAAAACTGTTTTTT,CASSPPGMGYEKLFF
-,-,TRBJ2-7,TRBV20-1,TGCAGTGACAGAAGTTACGAGCAGTACTTC,CSDRSYEQYF
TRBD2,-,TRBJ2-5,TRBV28,TGTGCCAGCAGTTTACGTAGCGGGGGGCGCGAGACCCAGTACTTC,CASSLRSGGRETQYF
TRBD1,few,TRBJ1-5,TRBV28,TGTGCCAGCAGTCCAACACAGGGGGGTAGACATCAGCCCCAGCATTTT,CASSPTQGGRHQPQHF
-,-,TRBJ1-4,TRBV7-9,TGTGCCAGCAGCCCTATCGGGAAAACGGAAAAACTGTTTTTT,CASSPIGKTEKLFF
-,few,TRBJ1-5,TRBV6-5,TGTGCCAGCAGTTCCCTACAGGGAAGCAATCAGCCCCAGCATTTT,CASSSLQGSNQPQHF
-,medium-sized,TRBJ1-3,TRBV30,TGTGCCTGGGAGCGGGAAAACACCATATATTTT,CAWERENTIYF
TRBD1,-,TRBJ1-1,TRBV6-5,TGTGCCAGCAGCTTGGACAGGATTCCCGAAGCTTTCTTT,CASSLDRIPEAFF
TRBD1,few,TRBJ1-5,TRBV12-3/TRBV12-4,TGTGCCAGCAGTTCCACAGGGGATCAGCCCCAGCATTTT,CASSSTGDQPQHF
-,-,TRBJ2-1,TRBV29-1,TGCAGCGTTGTTTCGAACAGGGATGGCAATGAGCAGTTCTTC,CSVVSNRDGNEQFF
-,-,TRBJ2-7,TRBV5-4,TGTGCCAGCAGCTTTGTAGGCACAGCCTACGAGCAGTACTTC,CASSFVGTAYEQYF
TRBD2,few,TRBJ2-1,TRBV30,TGTGCCTGGAGTGTACCGGGGAGGGCCAGGAATGAGCAGTTCTTC,CAWSVPGRARNEQFF
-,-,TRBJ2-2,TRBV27,TGTGCCAGCAGTTTCAGGAGGGGGGGAAAGAACACCGGGGAGCTGTTTTTT,CASSFRRGGKNTGELFF
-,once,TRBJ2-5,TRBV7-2,TGTGCCAGCAGCTTAGAGAGGGGCCGGGAGACCCAGTACTTC,CASSLERGRETQYF
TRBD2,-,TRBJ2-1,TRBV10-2,TGCGCCAGCAGTGAGATAGCGGGGGGGCGAGATGAGCAGTTCTTC,CASSEIAGGRDEQFF
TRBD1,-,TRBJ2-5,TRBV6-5,TGTGCCAGCAGTTACGGACAGGGGGCATGGGAGACCCAGTACTTC,CASSYGQGAWETQYF
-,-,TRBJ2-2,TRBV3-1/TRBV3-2,TGTGCCAGCAGCAGCATGAAAGGCTTGACCGGGGAGCTGTTTTTT,CASSSMKGLTGELFF
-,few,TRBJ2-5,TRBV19,TGTGCCAGTAGTATCCAGGGTTGGGAAGAGACCCAGTACTTC,CASSIQGWEETQYF
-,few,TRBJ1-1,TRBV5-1,TGCGCCAGCAGCTTGTATGGGGGAAACACTGAAGCTTTCTTT,CASSLYGGNTEAFF
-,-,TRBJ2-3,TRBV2,TGTGCCAGCAGCCCGGGGAGATTGCGGGGAGAAGATACGCAGTATTTT,CASSPGRLRGEDTQYF